These 23 T cell receptor beta chains came from one sample sequenced in a study of identical twins (dated by TCRdb to 2016 to 2017). The library relied on 5' RACE. Instrument on record: Illumina HiSeq 2000. Starting from the raw public reads, TCRdb applied fastp trimming at Q25, assembled clones with MiXCR and retained in-frame beta chains. Here each entry gathers all rows of one CDR3 protein and keeps the most common genes and DNA. For this sample the table gives approximately 1.8 million distinct CDR3 sequences, of which around 33% were detected only once. More than 0.25% of the sample belongs to the ten largest clones. The sequenced sample was cord blood. These receptors were obtained from a newborn girl in good health.

The rearrangement joins TRBV21-1 to TRBJ2-4; the table calls TRBD2, which could not be checked here. TRBV21-1 corresponds to a pseudogene. The CDR3 loop spans 16 amino acids. CDR3 region: CASSKEREGAKNIQYF. CDR3 sequence (DNA): TGTGCCAGCAGCAAAGAGCGGGAGGGGGCCAAAAACATTCAGTACTTC.

This chain joins TRBV28 and TRBJ2-3; a possible D gene is TRBD2 (5 bases). Trimming shortened V by 1 base and J by 6 bases, and 11 bases separated the two germline ends. CDR1 is MDHEN and CDR2 is SYDVKM in the germline V gene. There are 14 residues in the CDR3. The DNA of the CDR3 is TGTGCCAGCAGTTTATTTCCTGGCGGGGATACGCAGTATTTT. This translates into CASSLFPGGDTQYF.

Comment on this clonotype: The missing conserved phenylalanine or tryptophan at the end of this CDR3 makes a read error likely. The chain has TRBV12-3 or TRBV12-4 and TRBJ2-5; 7 bases line up with TRBD2. CDR3 length equals 14 residues. Germline trimming cut 4 bases from V and 1 base from J; bases unmatched to any gene: 3. CDR3 in DNA: TGTGCCAGCAGTTCCGGCGGGGGCCAAGAGACCCAGTACTAC. Amino acid sequence: CASSSGGGQETQYY.

The chain couples TRBV10-3 to TRBJ1-2; D uncertain. Germline CDR1 reads ENHRY; CDR2 reads SYGVKD. Deletions cut 3 bases from V and 4 bases from J, with 15 bases between. The CDR3 spans 15 residues. The DNA for the CDR3 is TGTGCCATCAGTGATCTCCAGGCCGAGGGCTATGGCTACACCTTC. It encodes CAISDLQAEGYGYTF.

The chain uses TRBV20-1 and TRBJ2-1, with unresolved D. The CDR3 is made up of 15 amino acids. Germline V gives CDR1 DFQATT, CDR2 SNEGSKA (reference sequence). V lost 6 bases, J lost 0 bases, and 15 bases lay in between. CDR3: CSAAPARSSYNEQFF. CDR3 nucleotides: TGCAGTGCAGCCCCTGCTCGAAGCTCCTACAATGAGCAGTTCTTC.

This clonotype was seen a handful of times. The gene calls are TRBV20-1 and TRBJ2-1, with 8 positions matching TRBD2. V shed 2 bases, J shed 8 bases, and the junction held 14 bases outside the gene matches. Germline V lookup: CDR1 DFQATT, CDR2 SNEGSKA (reference sequence). The CDR3 totals 16 residues. CDR3 protein: CSARTGARERGYEQFF. CDR3 DNA sequence: TGCAGTGCTAGAACCGGGGCCAGGGAGCGGGGGTATGAGCAGTTCTTC.

The CDR3 is CSARGDSAREQYF. The CDR3 region has the DNA TGCAGTGCTAGGGGGGACTCCGCCAGAGAGCAGTACTTC. This rearrangement joins TRBV20-1 to TRBJ2-7; tentative D call: TRBD2 (6 bases). The CDR3 is 13 residues long. With 3 bases removed from V and 7 bases from J, the gap between germline ends came to 16 bases. Germline V gene sequence: CDR1 DFQATT, CDR2 SNEGSKA (reference sequence).

The genes are TRBV6-1 and TRBJ2-7, with 7 bases identical to TRBD1. The J segment lost 2 bases and the V segment lost 6 bases, leaving 10 bases of the junction unmatched. The CDR3 spans 15 residues. Germline loops: CDR1 MNHNS, CDR2 SASEGT. DNA of the CDR3: TGTGCCAGCAGAGAAACAGGGGCCCCAACCTACGAGCAGTACTTC. This encodes CASRETGAPTYEQYF.

This clonotype was seen a few times. The chain carries TRBV28 and TRBJ1-2; D not resolved. The germline V gene has CDR1 MDHEN and CDR2 SYDVKM. Trimming removed 2 bases at V and 4 bases at J, with 14 bases between. The length of the CDR3 is 15 residues. The CDR3 nucleotides are TGTGCCAGCAGTTTAACCACGTCGTGGTCCTATGGCTACACCTTC. The encoded protein is CASSLTTSWSYGYTF.

Ten or more counts support this clonotype. This chain connects TRBV20-1 to TRBJ2-1, with D uncertain. V was trimmed by 4 bases and J by 4 bases, leaving 8 bases between them. The V gene's germline CDR1 is DFQATT and CDR2 SNEGSKA (reference sequence). The CDR3 consists of 12 residues. This chain's CDR3 is CSANRRYNEQFF. The CDR3 coding sequence is TGCAGTGCTAACCGTCGTTACAATGAGCAGTTCTTC.

The V gene is TRBV7-2, the J gene TRBJ2-5; 10 bases match TRBD2. CDR1 SGHTA and CDR2 FQGNSA come from the germline V gene. The trim removed 1 base at V and 3 bases at J, leaving 5 bases unmatched. This CDR3 spans 16 amino acids. The CDR3 coding sequence is TGTGCCAGCAGCTTAGTGCTACTAGCGGGGAAAGAGACCCAGTACTTC. Translated: CASSLVLLAGKETQYF. Together with reference TRBV7-2 and TRBJ2-5, the CDR3 gives the full variable domain: GAGVSQSPSNKVTEKGKDVELRCDPISGHTALYWYRQSLGQGLEFLIYFQGNSAPDKSGLPSDRFSAERTGGSVSTLTIQRTQQEDSAVYLCASSLVLLAGKETQYFGPGTRLLVL.

The chain carries TRBV5-1 and TRBJ2-3; a possible D gene is TRBD2 (6 bases). The CDR3 spans 16 residues. Germline CDR1 SGHRS, CDR2 YFSETQ. The V end was cut by 4 bases, the J end by 0 bases, with 15 bases between. The CDR3 reads CASSPGGTLSTDTQYF. CDR3 coding DNA: TGCGCCAGCAGCCCTGGAGGGACCCTTAGCACAGATACGCAGTATTTT.

This clonotype turned up a few times. A junction end diverges from the germline sequence, so it may reflect a read error. V gene TRBV20-1 combines with J gene TRBJ2-7; the D gene is possibly TRBD2 (6 bases). This CDR3 contains 12 residues. Germline V gene sequence: CDR1 DFQATT, CDR2 SNEGSKA (reference sequence). The CDR3, as DNA: TGTAGTGCTAGTAGACTAGTGAATGAGCAGTACTTC. This gives the protein CSASRLVNEQYF.

This clonotype was counted ten times or more. The V call is TRBV12-3 or TRBV12-4, the J call TRBJ2-5; D not resolved. The CDR3 contains 13 residues. Trimming cost V 1 base and J 4 bases, with 7 bases left between them. DNA for the CDR3: TGTGCCAGCAGTTTAGTCTCACTAGAGACCCAGTACTTC. Translating gives CASSLVSLETQYF.

The chain employs TRBV19 and TRBJ2-5; possible D gene TRBD1, 7 bases. The J call is in doubt because the DNA end fits TRBJ2-1 better. The CDR3 has 13 amino acids. Germline V gives CDR1 LNHDA, CDR2 SQIVND (reference sequence). CDR3 sequence: CASQLQGGETQFF. The CDR3 coding sequence is TGTGCCAGTCAACTTCAGGGGGGAGAGACCCAGTTCTTC.

The rearrangement links TRBV6-1 to TRBJ1-4; possibly TRBD1 for D (5 bases). Germline V CDR1 and CDR2: MNHNS, SASEGT. This CDR3 is built from 14 residues. V lost 8 bases and J 8 bases, leaving 18 bases between the germline ends. CDR3 region: CASGVDPGREKLFF. DNA of the CDR3: TGTGCCAGCGGCGTGGATCCAGGGCGCGAAAAACTGTTTTTT.

The chain recombines TRBV3-1 with TRBJ2-3; TRBD1 aligns across 9 bases. The CDR3 sequence is 15 residues long. Germline assignment: CDR1 LGHDT and CDR2 YNNKEL (reference sequence). Trimming at V came to 4 bases and at J to 7 bases, leaving 9 bases not matched to a gene. The CDR3 is CASSRGQGVLNTQYF. The CDR3 coding sequence is TGTGCCAGCAGCCGGGGACAGGGAGTTCTAAATACGCAGTATTTT.

DNA for the CDR3: TGTGCCAGCAGTCCGATTAACACCGGGGAGCTGTTTTTT. Residues: CASSPINTGELFF. The genes are TRBV6-5 and TRBJ2-2, with D hard to call. V was shortened by 5 bases and J by 2 bases, with 6 bases between the two germline ends. Germline-derived CDR1 and CDR2 are MNHEY and SVGAGI. CDR3 length: 13 amino acids.

V gene TRBV28 combines with J gene TRBJ1-5; perhaps TRBD1 as D (6 bases). Germline V lookup: CDR1 MDHEN, CDR2 SYDVKM. Trimming shortened V by 4 bases and J by 4 bases, and 14 bases separated the two germline ends. CDR3 size: 15 residues. This chain's CDR3 is CASSSRSGVNQPQHF. The CDR3 region has the DNA TGTGCCAGCAGTTCTCGCTCAGGGGTTAATCAGCCCCAGCATTTT.

The chain combines TRBV5-6 with TRBJ2-1; D is undetermined. Germline V gene data show CDR1 as SGHDT and CDR2 as YYEEEE. The V end lost 1 base, the J end lost 15 bases, and 5 bases lay between the germline ends. The CDR3 is 9 residues long. The CDR3, as DNA: TGTGCCAGCAGCTTGTGGCGGTTCTTC. It is translated as CASSLWRFF. Full variable domain (rest looked up from reference TRBV5-6 and TRBJ2-1): DAGVTQSPTHLIKTRGQQVTLRCSPKSGHDTVSWYQQALGQGPQFIFQYYEEEERQRGNFPDRFSGHQFPNYSSELNVNALLLGDSALYLCASSLWRFFGPGTRLTVL.

The gene calls are TRBV12-3 or TRBV12-4 and TRBJ2-1; 10 bases agree with TRBD2. The CDR3 spans 18 residues. J lost 8 bases, V lost 2 bases, and 15 bases had no gene match. This CDR3 reads CASSLRLFSGRTSDEQFF. CDR3 nucleotide sequence: TGTGCCAGCAGTTTAAGGCTTTTTAGCGGGAGGACTAGCGATGAGCAGTTCTTC.

With regard to this clonotype: One end of the junction fails to match germline, which may point to a read error. The V gene is TRBV20-1, the J gene TRBJ2-1; 8 bases line up with TRBD2. Germline V gene lookup returns CDR1 DFQATT and CDR2 SNEGSKA (reference sequence). This CDR3 region has 17 residues. The CDR3 bases are TGCAGTGCTAGACCTTATATCAGCGGGAGACTCGACAATGAGCGGTTCTTC. Protein product: CSARPYISGRLDNERFF.

The chain couples TRBV19 to TRBJ2-5, with D possibly being TRBD2 (6 bases). TRBJ2-7 matches the DNA end more closely, so the J call is doubtful. Germline lookup yields CDR1 LNHDA and CDR2 SQIVND (reference sequence). The CDR3 covers 14 residues. The DNA of the CDR3 is TGTGCCAGTAGTATTAGGAGGGGAACCTACGAGCAGTACTTC. It translates to CASSIRRGTYEQYF.